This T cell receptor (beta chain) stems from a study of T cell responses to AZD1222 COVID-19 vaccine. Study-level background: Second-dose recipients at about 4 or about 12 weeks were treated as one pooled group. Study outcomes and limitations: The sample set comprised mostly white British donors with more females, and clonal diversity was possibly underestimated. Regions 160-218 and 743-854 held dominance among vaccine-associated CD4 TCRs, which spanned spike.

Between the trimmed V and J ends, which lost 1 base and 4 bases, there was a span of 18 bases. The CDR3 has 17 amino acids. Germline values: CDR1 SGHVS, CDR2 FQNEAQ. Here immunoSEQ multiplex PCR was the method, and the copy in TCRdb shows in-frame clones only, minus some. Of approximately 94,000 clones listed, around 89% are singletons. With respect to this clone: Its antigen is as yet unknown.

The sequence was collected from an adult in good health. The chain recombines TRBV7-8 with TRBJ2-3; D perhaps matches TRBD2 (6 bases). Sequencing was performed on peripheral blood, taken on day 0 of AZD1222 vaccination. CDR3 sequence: CASSLDPTGRAADTQYF. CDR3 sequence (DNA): TGTGCCAGCAGCTTAGACCCCACCGGGAGAGCGGCAGATACGCAGTATTTT.